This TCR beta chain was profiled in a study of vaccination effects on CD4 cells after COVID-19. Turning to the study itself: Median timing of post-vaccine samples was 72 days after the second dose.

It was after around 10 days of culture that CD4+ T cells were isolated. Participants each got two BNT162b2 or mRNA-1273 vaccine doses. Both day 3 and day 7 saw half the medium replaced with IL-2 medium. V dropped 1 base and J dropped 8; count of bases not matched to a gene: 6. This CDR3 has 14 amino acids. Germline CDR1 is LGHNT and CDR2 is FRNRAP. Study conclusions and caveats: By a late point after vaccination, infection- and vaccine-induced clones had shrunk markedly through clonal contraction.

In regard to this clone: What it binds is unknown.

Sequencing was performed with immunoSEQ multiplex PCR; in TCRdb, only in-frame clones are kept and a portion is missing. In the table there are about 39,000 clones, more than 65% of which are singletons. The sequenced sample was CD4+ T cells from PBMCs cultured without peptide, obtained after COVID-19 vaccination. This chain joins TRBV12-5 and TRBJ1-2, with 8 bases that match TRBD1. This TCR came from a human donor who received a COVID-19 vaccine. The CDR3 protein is CASGLGTGRKGYTF. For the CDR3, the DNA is TGTGCTAGTGGTTTGGGGACAGGGCGTAAGGGCTACACCTTC.